This is a list of T cell receptor beta chains from one sample in a study of T cell changes during pregnancy in multiple sclerosis. Some clones are missing from TCRdb's copy, which holds only in-frame ones; the method was immunoSEQ multiplex PCR. The data show tens of thousands of clones, more than 80% seen once. Specimen: peripheral blood, collected in the third trimester of pregnancy. The source is a female donor with multiple sclerosis, enrolled in a pregnancy study. The conserved cysteine and the conserved F or W are not part of the CDR3 here. Part of the rows lack a size; the others show once, few, many or a class for expanded clones.

cdr3_aa	v_call	j_call	clone_size
ASSRHGLAGVTSYNEQF	TRBV7-6	TRBJ2-1	NA
ASSRSQDRGDEQY	TRBV12-1	TRBJ2-7	NA
AISESRTGRQETQY	TRBV10-3	TRBJ2-5	NA
ASSTRSEKDGYT	TRBV19	TRBJ1-2	few
ASSTTEVSPQETQY	TRBV5-4	TRBJ2-5	NA
ASSDSSGSSDTQY	TRBV6-4	TRBJ2-3	NA
ASRHEPTGYYGYT	TRBV6-5	TRBJ1-2	NA
ASSGTGAKSNYGYT	TRBV9	TRBJ1-2	NA
ASSFRQGGNTIY	TRBV13	TRBJ1-3	NA
ASSQDQGGSGTDTQY	TRBV4-3	TRBJ2-3	NA
ASSLGGTGILYGYT	TRBV5-4	TRBJ1-2	NA
ASSSLGQTQPQH	TRBV28	TRBJ1-5	NA
ASSFTGVNEQF	TRBV5-6	TRBJ2-1	NA
ASSSGGGNQPQH	TRBV28	TRBJ1-5	NA
ASSEGTGVNEQF	TRBV6-1	TRBJ2-1	once
ASSLVFPAGGGSF	TRBV7-2	TRBJ2-1	few
ASSQWTSGHEQY	TRBV4-3	TRBJ2-7	NA